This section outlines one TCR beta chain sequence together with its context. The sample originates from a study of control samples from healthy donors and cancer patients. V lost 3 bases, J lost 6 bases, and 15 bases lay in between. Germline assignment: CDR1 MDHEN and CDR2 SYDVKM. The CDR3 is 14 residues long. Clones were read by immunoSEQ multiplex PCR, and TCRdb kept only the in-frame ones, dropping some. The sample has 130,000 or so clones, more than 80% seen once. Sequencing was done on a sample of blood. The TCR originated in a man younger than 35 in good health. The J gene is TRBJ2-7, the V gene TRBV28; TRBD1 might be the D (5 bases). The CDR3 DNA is TGTGCCAGCAGTTTTGTCAGGGAACGGAGCGAGCAGTACTTC. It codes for CASSFVRERSEQYF.